These T cell receptor beta chains were read from a single sample in a study of graft-versus-host responses after intestinal transplantation. Method: immunoSEQ multiplex PCR; TCRdb's copy keeps in-frame clones and lacks some. In the table there are more than 85,000 clones, roughly four fifths of which are singletons. Antigens of these TCRs are unknown. Sequenced material: unstimulated CD4+ T cells sorted from spleen or lymph node cells, taken before intestinal transplant. Receptors originate from a human donor who received an intestinal transplant. CDR3s include the opening cysteine and the closing phenylalanine or tryptophan. A D gene is named only where the DNA matches it firmly. For some rows the clone size is stated as once, few or many, or as a class when expanded; others skip it.

V	size	D	J	CDR3	DNA
TRBV9	NA	NA	TRBJ1-3	CASSVLASGVNTIYF	TGTGCCAGCAGCGTTTTAGCCTCGGGTGTAAACACCATATATTTT
TRBV5-1	NA	TRBD2	TRBJ2-1	CASSLAGGRAPEQFF	TGCGCCAGCAGCTTGGCCGGCGGGAGGGCCCCCGAGCAGTTCTTC
TRBV5-4	NA	TRBD2	TRBJ2-4	CASSLAAGVQGNIQYF	TGTGCCAGCAGCTTGGCAGCGGGAGTGCAGGGAAACATTCAGTACTTC
TRBV5-4	NA	TRBD1	TRBJ2-5	CASSFSDREETQYF	TGTGCCAGCAGCTTTTCGGACAGGGAAGAGACCCAGTACTTC
TRBV5-4	NA	TRBD2	TRBJ2-1	CASSLAGGGARDEQFF	TGTGCCAGCAGCTTGGCCGGCGGGGGGGCTCGCGATGAGCAGTTCTTC
TRBV28	NA	TRBD2	TRBJ2-7	CASRTSGRSGQYF	TGTGCCAGCAGGACTAGCGGGAGATCGGGGCAGTACTTC
TRBV6-6	NA	TRBD2	TRBJ2-5	CASSPRGSGVETQYF	TGTGCCAGCAGCCCCCGGGGTAGCGGGGTGGAGACCCAGTACTTC
TRBV10-1	NA	TRBD1	TRBJ2-5	CASSSGTGSRETQYF	TGCGCCAGCAGTTCCGGGACAGGGTCTAGGGAGACCCAGTACTTC
TRBV9	NA	NA	TRBJ1-5	CASNRDPNSNQPQHF	TGTGCCAGCAACAGGGACCCGAATAGCAATCAGCCCCAGCATTTT
TRBV18	NA	NA	TRBJ2-3	CASSPSGLTDTQYF	TGTGCCAGCTCACCATCGGGACTCACAGATACGCAGTATTTT
TRBV5-4	NA	NA	TRBJ2-3	CASSRLGTDTQYF	TGTGCCAGCAGTAGACTGGGCACAGATACGCAGTATTTT
TRBV29-1	NA	NA	TRBJ2-1	CSAAESHNEQFF	TGCAGCGCCGCGGAGTCGCACAATGAGCAGTTCTTC
TRBV5-1	NA	NA	TRBJ1-2	CASSLKDSLYGYTF	TGCGCCAGCAGCTTGAAGGACAGCTTATATGGCTACACCTTC
TRBV28	NA	NA	TRBJ1-5	CASSSPTEPQHF	TGTGCCAGCAGTTCACCGACTGAGCCCCAGCATTTT
TRBV28	NA	TRBD1	TRBJ1-5	CASAGAGGRGQPQHF	TGTGCCAGCGCTGGGGCAGGGGGCCGCGGTCAGCCCCAGCATTTT
TRBV7-2	NA	TRBD2	TRBJ2-7	CASSLGGGTLAVQYF	TGTGCCAGCAGCTTAGGGGGAGGGACGCTAGCGGTGCAGTACTTC
TRBV6-5	NA	NA	TRBJ2-1	CASSYQGPLGNEQFF	TGTGCCAGCAGTTATCAGGGCCCCCTGGGGAATGAGCAGTTCTTC
TRBV9	few	NA	TRBJ2-7	CASSVRSGKGEQYF	TGTGCCAGCAGCGTAAGGTCAGGGAAAGGCGAGCAGTACTTC
TRBV5-1	NA	TRBD1	TRBJ2-3	CASSTGQARDTQYF	TGCGCCAGCAGCACCGGACAGGCACGCGATACGCAGTATTTT
TRBV18	NA	NA	TRBJ1-2	CASSAGTDFGYTF	TGTGCCAGCTCAGCGGGGACGGATTTTGGCTACACCTTC
TRBV7-8	NA	TRBD2	TRBJ2-3	CASSMSGGATDTQYF	TGTGCCAGCAGCATGAGCGGGGGGGCCACAGATACGCAGTATTTT
TRBV30	NA	TRBD1	TRBJ2-5	CAWSMTDRVGETQYF	TGTGCCTGGAGTATGACGGACAGGGTGGGTGAGACCCAGTACTTC
TRBV2	NA	TRBD1	TRBJ1-5	CASSADGQGGQPQHF	TGTGCCAGCAGTGCGGACGGACAGGGAGGACAGCCCCAGCATTTT
TRBV5-1	NA	TRBD1	TRBJ2-6	CASSLGDRAGANVLTF	TGCGCCAGCAGCTTGGGGGACAGGGCTGGGGCCAACGTCCTGACTTTC
TRBV27	NA	TRBD1	TRBJ1-5	CASSLHSGQGKDQPQHF	TGTGCCAGCAGTTTGCATAGTGGACAGGGGAAGGATCAGCCCCAGCATTTT
TRBV5-1	NA	TRBD1	TRBJ2-5	CASSFQGVQETQYF	TGCGCCAGCAGCTTTCAGGGGGTCCAAGAGACCCAGTACTTC
TRBV5-5	NA	TRBD1	TRBJ2-7	CASSFLGTGDSYEQYF	TGTGCCAGCAGCTTTTTAGGGACAGGGGACTCCTACGAGCAGTACTTC
TRBV15	NA	NA	TRBJ2-1	CATSKGQAGYNEQFF	TGTGCCACCAGCAAAGGACAGGCGGGGTACAATGAGCAGTTCTTC
TRBV19	NA	TRBD2	TRBJ2-1	CASRGLAGRESSYNEQFF	TGTGCCAGTAGGGGACTAGCGGGGAGGGAGAGCTCCTACAATGAGCAGTTCTTC
TRBV7-6	NA	TRBD2	TRBJ2-5	CASSLGLAGGQETQYF	TGTGCCAGCAGCTTAGGACTAGCGGGGGGGCAAGAGACCCAGTACTTC
TRBV5-1	NA	NA	TRBJ2-5	CASSLVGGGETQYF	TGCGCCAGCAGCTTGGTGGGAGGGGGAGAGACCCAGTACTTC
TRBV30	NA	TRBD2	TRBJ2-3	CARDWGGGAPDTQYF	TGTGCCCGGGACTGGGGCGGGGGGGCCCCAGATACGCAGTATTTT
TRBV6-6	NA	NA	TRBJ2-1	CASSPHLASYNEQFF	TGTGCCAGCAGCCCTCATCTAGCGTCCTACAATGAGCAGTTCTTC
TRBV6-1	NA	TRBD1	TRBJ1-2	CASSASTGTALYGYTF	TGTGCCAGCAGTGCCTCGACCGGGACAGCCCTCTATGGCTACACCTTC
TRBV14	NA	NA	TRBJ1-2	CASSPRQNYGYTF	TGTGCCAGCAGTCCCAGACAGAACTATGGCTACACCTTC
TRBV27	NA	NA	TRBJ1-2	CASSLPAGGCYGYTF	TGTGCCAGCAGTTTACCGGCGGGGGGATGTTATGGCTACACCTTC
TRBV2	NA	TRBD1	TRBJ1-2	CASSETGLGYGYTF	TGTGCCAGCAGTGAGACAGGGTTGGGCTATGGCTACACCTTC
TRBV7-9	NA	TRBD1	TRBJ1-4	CASSLGDRGSEKLFF	TGTGCCAGCAGCTTAGGGGACAGGGGCAGCGAAAAACTGTTTTTT
TRBV5-1	NA	NA	TRBJ1-2	CASSLGTNYGYTF	TGCGCCAGCAGCTTGGGTACTAACTATGGCTACACCTTC
TRBV7-9	NA	NA	TRBJ2-7	CASSLAGQAYEQYF	TGTGCCAGCAGCTTAGCTGGGCAGGCCTACGAGCAGTACTTC
TRBV7-8	NA	NA	TRBJ1-6	CASSFSEAPLHF	TGTGCCAGCAGCTTCTCGGAGGCACCCCTCCACTTT
TRBV7-2	NA	NA	TRBJ1-2	CASTPEGTNYGYTF	TGTGCCAGCACTCCCGAGGGGACAAACTATGGCTACACCTTC